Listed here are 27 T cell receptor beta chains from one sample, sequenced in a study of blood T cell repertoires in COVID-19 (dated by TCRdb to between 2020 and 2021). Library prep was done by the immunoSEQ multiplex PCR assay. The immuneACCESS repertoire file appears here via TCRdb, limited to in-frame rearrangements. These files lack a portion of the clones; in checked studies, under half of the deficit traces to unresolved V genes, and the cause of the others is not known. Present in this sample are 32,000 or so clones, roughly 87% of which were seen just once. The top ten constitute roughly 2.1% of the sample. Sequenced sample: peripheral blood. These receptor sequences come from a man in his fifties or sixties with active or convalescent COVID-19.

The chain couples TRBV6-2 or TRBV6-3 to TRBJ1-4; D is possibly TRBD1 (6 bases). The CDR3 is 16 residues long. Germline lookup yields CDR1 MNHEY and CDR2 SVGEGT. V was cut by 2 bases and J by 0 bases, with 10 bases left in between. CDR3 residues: CASSYDRLATNEKLFF. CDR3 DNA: TGTGCCAGCAGTTACGACAGGCTTGCAACTAATGAAAAACTGTTTTTT.

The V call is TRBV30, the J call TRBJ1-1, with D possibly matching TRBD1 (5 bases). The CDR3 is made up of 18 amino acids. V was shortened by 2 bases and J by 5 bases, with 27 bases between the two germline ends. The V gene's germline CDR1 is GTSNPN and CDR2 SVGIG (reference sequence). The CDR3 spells CAWSLSAGLFRMGTEAFF. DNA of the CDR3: TGTGCCTGGAGTTTATCGGCAGGGCTTTTTCGGATGGGGACTGAAGCTTTCTTT. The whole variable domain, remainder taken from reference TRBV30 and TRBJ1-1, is SQTIHQWPATLVQPVGSPLSLECTVEGTSNPNLYWYRQAAGRGLQLLFYSVGIGQISSEVPQNLSASRPQDRQFILSSKKLLLSDSGFYLCAWSLSAGLFRMGTEAFFGQGTRLTVV.

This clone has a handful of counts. CDR3 region: CASSEEGAGNSPLHF. Here the CDR3 DNA reads TGTGCCAGCAGTGAAGAGGGAGCGGGTAATTCACCCCTCCACTTT. The rearrangement links TRBV2 to TRBJ1-6; D is unresolved. Trimming shortened V by 1 base and J by 6 bases, and 10 bases separated the two germline ends. The CDR3 contains 15 residues. The V gene's germline CDR1 is SNHLY and CDR2 FYNNEI.

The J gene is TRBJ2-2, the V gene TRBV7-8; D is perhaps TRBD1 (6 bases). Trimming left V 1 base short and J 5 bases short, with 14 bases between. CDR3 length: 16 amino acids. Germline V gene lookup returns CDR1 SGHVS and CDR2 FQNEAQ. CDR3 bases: TGTGCCAGCAGCTTAGAGAGGTACAGGGATACCGGGGAGCTGTTTTTT. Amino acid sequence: CASSLERYRDTGELFF.

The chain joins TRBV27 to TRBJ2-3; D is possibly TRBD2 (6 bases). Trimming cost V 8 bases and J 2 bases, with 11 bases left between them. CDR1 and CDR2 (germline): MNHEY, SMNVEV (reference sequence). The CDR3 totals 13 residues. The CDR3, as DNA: TGTGCCAGCCGGGAGCGGATCACAGATACGCAGTATTTT. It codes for CASRERITDTQYF.

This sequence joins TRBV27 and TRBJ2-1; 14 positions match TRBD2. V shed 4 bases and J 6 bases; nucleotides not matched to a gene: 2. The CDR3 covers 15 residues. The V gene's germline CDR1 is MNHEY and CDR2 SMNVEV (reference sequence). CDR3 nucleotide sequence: TGTGCCAGCAGTTCCGGGACTAGCGGGAGCAATGAGCAGTTCTTC. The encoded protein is CASSSGTSGSNEQFF.

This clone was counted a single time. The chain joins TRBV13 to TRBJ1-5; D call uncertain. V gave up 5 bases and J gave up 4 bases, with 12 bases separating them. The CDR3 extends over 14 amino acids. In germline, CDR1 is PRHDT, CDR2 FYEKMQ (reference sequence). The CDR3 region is CASSRGGGNQPQHF. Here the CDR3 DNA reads TGTGCCAGCAGCCGAGGAGGAGGGAATCAGCCCCAGCATTTT.

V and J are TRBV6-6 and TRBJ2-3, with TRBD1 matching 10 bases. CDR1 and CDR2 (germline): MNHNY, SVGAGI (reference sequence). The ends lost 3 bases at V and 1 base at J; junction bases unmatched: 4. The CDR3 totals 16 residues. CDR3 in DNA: TGTGCCAGCAGTTATGCCGGGACAGGGGGCACAGATACGCAGTATTTT. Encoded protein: CASSYAGTGGTDTQYF.

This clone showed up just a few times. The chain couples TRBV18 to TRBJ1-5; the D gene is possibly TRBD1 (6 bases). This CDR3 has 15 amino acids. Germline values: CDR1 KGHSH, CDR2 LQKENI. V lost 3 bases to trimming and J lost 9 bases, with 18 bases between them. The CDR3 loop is CASSPGSGQGMPQHF. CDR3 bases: TGTGCCAGCTCACCCGGGTCAGGGCAGGGGATGCCCCAGCATTTT.

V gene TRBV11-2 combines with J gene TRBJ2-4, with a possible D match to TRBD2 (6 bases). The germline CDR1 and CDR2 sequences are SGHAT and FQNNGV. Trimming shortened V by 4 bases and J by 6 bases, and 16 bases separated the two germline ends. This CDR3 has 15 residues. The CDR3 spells CASSWTGGAGNIQYF. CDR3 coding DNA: TGTGCCAGCAGCTGGACGGGCGGAGCGGGAAACATTCAGTACTTC.

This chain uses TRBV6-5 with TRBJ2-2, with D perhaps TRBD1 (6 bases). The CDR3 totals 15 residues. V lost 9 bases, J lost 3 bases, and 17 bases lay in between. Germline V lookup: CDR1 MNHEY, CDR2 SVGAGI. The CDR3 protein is CASALGTIYTGELFF. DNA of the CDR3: TGTGCCAGTGCCCTCGGGACAATTTACACCGGGGAGCTGTTTTTT.

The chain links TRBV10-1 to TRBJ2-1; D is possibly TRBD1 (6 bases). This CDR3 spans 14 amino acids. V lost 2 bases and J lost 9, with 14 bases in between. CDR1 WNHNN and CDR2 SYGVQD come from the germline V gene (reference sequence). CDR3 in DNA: TGCGCCAGCAGTGAGAACCCTGTAGGGGGTGAGCAGTTCTTC. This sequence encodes CASSENPVGGEQFF.

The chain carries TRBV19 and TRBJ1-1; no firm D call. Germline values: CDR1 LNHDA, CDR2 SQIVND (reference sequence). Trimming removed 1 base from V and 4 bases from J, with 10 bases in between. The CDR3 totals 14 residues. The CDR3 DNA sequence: TGTGCCAGTAGTATAGTAGCGGCCGCCACTGAAGCTTTCTTT. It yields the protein CASSIVAAATEAFF. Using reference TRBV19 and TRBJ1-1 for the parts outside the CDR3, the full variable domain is DGGITQSPKYLFRKEGQNVTLSCEQNLNHDAMYWYRQDPGQGLRLIYYSQIVNDFQKGDIAEGYSVSREKKESFPLTVTSAQKNPTAFYLCASSIVAAATEAFFGQGTRLTVV.

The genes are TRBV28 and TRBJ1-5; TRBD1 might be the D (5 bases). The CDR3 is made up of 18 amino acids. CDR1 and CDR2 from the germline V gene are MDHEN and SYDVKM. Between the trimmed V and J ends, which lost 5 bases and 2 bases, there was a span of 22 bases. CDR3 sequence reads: CASSPRRSFRGGNQPQHF. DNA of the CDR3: TGTGCCAGCAGTCCCAGACGGTCTTTCCGGGGGGGCAATCAGCCCCAGCATTTT.

The CDR3 DNA reads TGCAGTGCTAGTCGGCGAGGTGGAAACACCATATATTTT. Protein sequence: CSASRRGGNTIYF. The chain joins TRBV20-1 to TRBJ1-3; no definite D call. The CDR3 is made up of 13 amino acids. Per the germline V gene, CDR1 is DFQATT and CDR2 is SNEGSKA (reference sequence). The germline V and J ends were trimmed by 3 bases and 3 bases, with 9 bases remaining between them.

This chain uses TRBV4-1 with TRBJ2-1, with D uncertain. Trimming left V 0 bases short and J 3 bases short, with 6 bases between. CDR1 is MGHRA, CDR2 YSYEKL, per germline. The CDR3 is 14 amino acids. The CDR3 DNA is TGCGCCAGCAGCCAAGATCCCCTCTACAATGAGCAGTTCTTC. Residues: CASSQDPLYNEQFF.

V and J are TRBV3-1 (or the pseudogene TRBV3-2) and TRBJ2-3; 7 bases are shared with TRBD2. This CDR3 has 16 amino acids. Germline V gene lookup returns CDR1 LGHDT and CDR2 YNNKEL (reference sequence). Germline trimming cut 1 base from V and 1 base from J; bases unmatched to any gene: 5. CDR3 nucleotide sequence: TGTGCCAGCAGCCAAGTTTGGCTAGCGGGCACAGATACGCAGTATTTT. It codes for CASSQVWLAGTDTQYF.

CDR3 residues: CASSVFLAGEQYF. CDR3 nucleotide sequence: TGTGCCAGCAGCGTATTCTTAGCTGGGGAGCAGTACTTC. The V gene is TRBV9, the J gene TRBJ2-7; D not certain. Germline loops: CDR1 SGDLS, CDR2 YYNGEE. Trimming took 1 base from V and 7 from J, leaving 12 bases between them. There are 13 residues in the CDR3.

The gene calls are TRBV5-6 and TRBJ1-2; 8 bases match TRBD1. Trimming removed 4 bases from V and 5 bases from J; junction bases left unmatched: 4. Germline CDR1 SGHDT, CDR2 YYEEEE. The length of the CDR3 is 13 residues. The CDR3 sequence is CASSLGQVYGYTF. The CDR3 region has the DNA TGTGCCAGCAGCCTGGGACAGGTGTATGGCTACACCTTC.

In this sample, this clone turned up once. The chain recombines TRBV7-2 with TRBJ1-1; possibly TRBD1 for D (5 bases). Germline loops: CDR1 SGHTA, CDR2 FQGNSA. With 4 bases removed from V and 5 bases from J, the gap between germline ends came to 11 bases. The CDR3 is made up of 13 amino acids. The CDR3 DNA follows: TGTGCCAGCAGCTCCCGGGGGAGAACTGAAGCTTTCTTT. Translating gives CASSSRGRTEAFF.

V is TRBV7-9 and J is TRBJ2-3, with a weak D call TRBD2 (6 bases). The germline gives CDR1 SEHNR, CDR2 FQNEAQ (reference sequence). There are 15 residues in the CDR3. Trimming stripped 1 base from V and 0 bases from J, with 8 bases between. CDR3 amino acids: CASSLVGGSTDTQYF. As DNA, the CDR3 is TGTGCCAGCAGCTTAGTGGGAGGAAGCACAGATACGCAGTATTTT. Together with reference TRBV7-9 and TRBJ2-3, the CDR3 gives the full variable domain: DTGVSQNPRHKITKRGQNVTFRCDPISEHNRLYWYRQTLGQGPEFLTYFQNEAQLEKSRLLSDRFSAERPKGSFSTLEIQRTEQGDSAMYLCASSLVGGSTDTQYFGPGTRLTVL.

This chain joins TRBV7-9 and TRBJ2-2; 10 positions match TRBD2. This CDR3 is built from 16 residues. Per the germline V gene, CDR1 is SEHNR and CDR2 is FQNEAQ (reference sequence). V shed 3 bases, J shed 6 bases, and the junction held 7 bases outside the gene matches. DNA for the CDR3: TGTGCCAGCAGCTTCCAAGCGGGAGGGCCCTCCGGGGAGCTGTTTTTT. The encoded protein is CASSFQAGGPSGELFF.

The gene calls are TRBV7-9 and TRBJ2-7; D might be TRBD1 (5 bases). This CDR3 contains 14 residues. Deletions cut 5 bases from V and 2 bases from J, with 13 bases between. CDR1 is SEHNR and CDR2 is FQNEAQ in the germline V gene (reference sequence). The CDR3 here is CASSPQWGPYEQYF. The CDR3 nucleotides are TGTGCCAGCAGCCCGCAATGGGGCCCCTACGAGCAGTACTTC.

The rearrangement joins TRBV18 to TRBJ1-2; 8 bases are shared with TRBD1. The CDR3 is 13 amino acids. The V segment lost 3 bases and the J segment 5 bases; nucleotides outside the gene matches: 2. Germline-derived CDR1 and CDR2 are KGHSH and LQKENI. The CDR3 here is CASSPQGAYGYTF. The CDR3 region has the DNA TGTGCCAGCTCACCGCAGGGGGCGTATGGCTACACCTTC.

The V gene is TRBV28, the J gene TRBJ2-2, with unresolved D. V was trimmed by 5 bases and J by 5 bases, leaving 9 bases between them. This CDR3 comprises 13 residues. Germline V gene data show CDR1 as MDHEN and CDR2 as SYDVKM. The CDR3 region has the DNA TGTGCCAGCAGTCTTCAGACTACCGGGGAGCTGTTTTTT. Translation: CASSLQTTGELFF.

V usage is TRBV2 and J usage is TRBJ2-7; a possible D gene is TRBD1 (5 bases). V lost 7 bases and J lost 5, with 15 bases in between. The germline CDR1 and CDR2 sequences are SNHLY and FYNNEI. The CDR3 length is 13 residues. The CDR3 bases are TGTGCCAGCACTTTCTGGGCAGGGCACGAGCAGTACTTC. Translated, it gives CASTFWAGHEQYF.

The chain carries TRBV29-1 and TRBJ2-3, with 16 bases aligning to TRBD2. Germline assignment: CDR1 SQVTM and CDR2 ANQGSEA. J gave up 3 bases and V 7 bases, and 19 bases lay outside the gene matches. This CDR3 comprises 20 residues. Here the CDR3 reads CSGVGNRPGLAGGPTDTQYF. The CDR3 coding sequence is TGCAGCGGCGTCGGCAATCGCCCGGGACTAGCGGGAGGGCCTACAGATACGCAGTATTTT.